This T cell receptor beta chain was sequenced in a study of cytomegalovirus exposure and HLA in healthy donors. PCR primers comprised 60 Vbeta and 13 Jbeta primers. The protocol was immunoSEQ multiplex PCR, while the TCRdb copy is restricted to in-frame clones and leaves out a portion. The profile shows 140,000 to 150,000 clones, roughly 76% of them singletons. Findings and limits, study-wide: Reportedly, HLA-A and HLA-B alleles of most subjects were accurately predicted from TCR beta. Analyzed later, association rates of TCRs varied across HLA loci, with DRB1 most and HLA-C fewest.

Comments on this clone: The antigen remains unidentified.

The clonotype was recovered from a woman between 25 and 40 years old in good health and CMV-seronegative. Sequencing used PBMCs.

For the CDR3, the DNA is TGTGCCAGTAGTGTCGGGACTAGCGGGAGGGAACAGTTCTTC. This encodes CASSVGTSGREQFF. The V gene is TRBV19, the J gene TRBJ2-1; TRBD2 matches at 16 bases. This CDR3 comprises 14 residues. The germline V gene has CDR1 LNHDA and CDR2 SQIVND (reference sequence). The junction had 5 bases not matched to a gene; V was cut back by 5 bases and J by 13 bases.